This T cell receptor beta chain was recorded in a study of blood T cell repertoires in COVID-19. Study-wide background: The origin of the acute and convalescent COVID-19 samples was the United States, Italy and Spain. T cells, B-cell-depleted T cells, or PBMCs supplied cDNA or gDNA.

Study processing details: Estimation of nucleated cell counts relied on the amplification of reference gene primers. The method was immunoSEQ multiplex PCR; TCRdb's version includes in-frame clones alone and lacks a portion of them. The DNA was the basis for D and trimming; V, J and clone size are from that table. The sample carries a few hundred thousand clones, around 86% recorded once. About this clone itself: Other nucleotide sequences in the sample specify the same CDR3.

The receptor's source is an elderly man with acute or convalescent COVID-19. Specimen: peripheral blood.

CDR3 coding DNA: TGCAGCGTTGTCTCAGGGAATCAGCCCCAGCATTTT. It translates to CSVVSGNQPQHF. V gene TRBV29-1 combines with J gene TRBJ1-5; D might be TRBD1 (5 bases). V shed 4 bases and J shed 4 bases, with 8 bases lying between them. Germline V gives CDR1 SQVTM, CDR2 ANQGSEA. There are 12 residues in the CDR3.